A single sample gave rise to the 10 T cell receptor beta chains below, sequenced in a study of blood T cell repertoires in COVID-19. Produced via immunoSEQ multiplex PCR; TCRdb's table is partial and in-frame only. The sample consists of about 100,000 clones, approximately 86% of them appearing once. Sequencing was carried out using peripheral blood. The receptor set was obtained from a human donor in a cohort sampled during active COVID-19.

The chain employs TRBV19 and TRBJ2-2; the match to TRBD2 covers 8 bases. Germline CDR1 is LNHDA and CDR2 is SQIVND (reference sequence). This CDR3 spans 15 amino acids. DNA of the CDR3: TGTCCCCCCCCGGGGGGGGGAGGGGACACCGGGGAGCTGTTTTTT. Translated: CPPPGGGGDTGELFF.

The gene calls are TRBV7-9 and TRBJ2-5; TRBD1 matches at 10 bases. CDR3 length equals 15 residues. V lost 5 bases, J lost 3 bases, and 6 bases stayed unmatched. Germline V gene sequence: CDR1 SEHNR, CDR2 FQNEAQ (reference sequence). The CDR3 sequence is CASSLRQGAEETQYF. The CDR3 bases are TGTGCCAGCAGCCTACGACAGGGGGCGGAAGAGACCCAGTACTTC.

The rearrangement links TRBV6-5 to TRBJ2-1; weak D call: TRBD1 (6 bases). Trimming removed 7 bases from V and 1 base from J, with 11 bases in between. The CDR3 is 14 amino acids. Germline loops: CDR1 MNHEY, CDR2 SVGAGI. In DNA form, the CDR3 reads TGTGCCAGCACTACAGGGCCGTCCTACAATGAGCAGTTCTTC. Protein sequence: CASTTGPSYNEQFF.

A single count supports this clone. The chain recombines TRBV5-1 with TRBJ2-7, with unresolved D. The germline V and J ends were trimmed by 5 bases and 1 base, with 4 bases remaining between them. The CDR3 totals 11 residues. The germline gives CDR1 SGHRS, CDR2 YFSETQ. The CDR3 DNA sequence: TGCGCCAGCAGTTCATCCTACGAGCAGTACTTC. Its protein product is CASSSSYEQYF.

This chain connects TRBV30 to TRBJ1-6; the match to TRBD1 covers 7 bases. CDR3 length equals 15 residues. V lost 4 bases and J lost 7; bases outside the gene matches: 10. Per germline, CDR1 GTSNPN and CDR2 SVGIG (reference sequence). The DNA for the CDR3 is TGTGCCTGGAACACAGGGGCATACCCGAATTCACCCCTCCACTTT. Translation gives CAWNTGAYPNSPLHF.

V and J are TRBV9 and TRBJ1-6; no definite D call. CDR1 and CDR2 from the germline V gene are SGDLS and YYNGEE. This CDR3 has 16 amino acids. Between the trimmed V and J ends, which lost 0 bases and 0 bases, there was a span of 7 bases. Here the CDR3 DNA reads TGTGCCAGCAGCGTAGCGCGGAGCTCCTATAATTCACCCCTCCACTTT. Translation: CASSVARSSYNSPLHF. The variable domain in full, with the rest retrieved from reference TRBV9 and TRBJ1-6, is DSGVTQTPKHLITATGQRVTLRCSPRSGDLSVYWYQQSLDQGLQFLIQYYNGEERAKGNILERFSAQQFPDLHSELNLSSLELGDSALYFCASSVARSSYNSPLHFGNGTRLTVT.

J is TRBJ2-1 and V is TRBV19; TRBD2 matches at 10 bases. The CDR3 consists of 17 residues. The germline V gene has CDR1 LNHDA and CDR2 SQIVND (reference sequence). Trimming took 5 bases from V and 1 from J; bases not matched to a gene: 8. DNA for the CDR3: TGTGCCAGTAGTGCGCTAGCGGGAGAGTCTTCCTACAATGAGCAGTTCTTC. Encoded protein: CASSALAGESSYNEQFF.

The chain uses TRBV19 and TRBJ2-5; 7 bases match TRBD2. Unmatched junction bases numbered 9, after V lost 3 bases and J lost 2 bases. CDR1 and CDR2 (germline): LNHDA, SQIVND (reference sequence). CDR3 length: 16 amino acids. The CDR3 DNA sequence: TGTGCCAGTAGTATTAGCCTAGCGGAAAAACAAGAGACCCAGTACTTC. It yields the protein CASSISLAEKQETQYF.

V usage is TRBV28 and J usage is TRBJ1-4; D perhaps matches TRBD1 (6 bases). V was trimmed by 6 bases and J by 4 bases, leaving 15 bases between them. The germline gives CDR1 MDHEN, CDR2 SYDVKM. The CDR3 length is 15 residues. The DNA for the CDR3 is TGTGCCAGCAGGGGAGAAAGAGGGGGTAATGAAAAACTGTTTTTT. Protein product: CASRGERGGNEKLFF.

The rearrangement joins TRBV6-5 to TRBJ2-2; TRBD2 matches at 7 bases. V lost 6 bases to trimming and J lost 4 bases; unmatched junction nucleotides: 2. CDR3 length: 13 residues. Per the germline V gene, CDR1 is MNHEY and CDR2 is SVGAGI. This CDR3 reads CASRVAGTGELFF. The DNA of the CDR3 is TGTGCCAGCAGGGTAGCGGGCACCGGGGAGCTGTTTTTT.